This entry concerns a single T cell receptor (beta chain). These data originate in a study of T cell changes during pregnancy in multiple sclerosis. TCRdb's copy holds only in-frame clones and misses some; the assay was immunoSEQ multiplex PCR. The sample has around 77,000 clones; 91% are singletons. The CDR3 is 13 residues long. Germline loops: CDR1 MDHEN, CDR2 SYDVKM. V was trimmed by 6 bases and J by 7 bases, leaving 13 bases between them. The source of this sequence is a female donor in good health, enrolled as a control in a pregnancy study. The chain combines TRBV28 with TRBJ2-1, with D unresolved. The sample in question was peripheral blood, obtained in the third trimester of pregnancy. The CDR3 nucleotides read TGTGCCAGCAGGGGCACATCCCTTAATGAGCAGTTCTTC. Protein product: CASRGTSLNEQFF. Drawing the rest from reference TRBV28 and TRBJ2-1, the complete variable domain is DVKVTQSSRYLVKRTGEKVFLECVQDMDHENMFWYRQDPGLGLRLIYFSYDVKMKEKGDIPEGYSVSREKKERFSLILESASTNQTSMYLCASRGTSLNEQFFGPGTRLTVL.